This TCR beta chain was sequenced during a study of cytomegalovirus exposure and HLA in healthy donors. Notes on the study in general: The later analysis indicated that the majority of CMV-associated TCR beta chains appeared HLA-restricted. An Asian-associated ancestry cluster reportedly showed fewer N-insertions than the roughly 700-donor mean in a later analysis.

The CDR3 loop spans 14 amino acids. Germline V gene sequence: CDR1 SGHVS, CDR2 FNYEAQ. V gave up 7 bases and J gave up 7 bases, with 17 bases separating them. In the PCR, 60 Vbeta and 13 Jbeta primers were used. In the authors' workflow: Later analysis identified tens of millions of unique TCR beta chains, roughly 11 million shared. Method: immunoSEQ multiplex PCR; TCRdb's copy keeps in-frame clones and lacks some. D and trimming come from the DNA, and the V and J calls and clone size come from that table. The sample lists around 94,000 clones, 81% occurring once. On this clone: The antigen is undetermined. Within the sample, other DNA sequences also encode this same CDR3.

The material sequenced was PBMCs. V is TRBV7-6 and J is TRBJ1-5, with D possibly TRBD1 on 6 matching bases. The origin of this receptor is a human donor in good health. The CDR3 nucleotides are TGTGCCAGCAACCAACAGGGTCTGAGGCAGCCCCAGCATTTT. It specifies CASNQQGLRQPQHF.